This T cell receptor (beta chain) was sequenced for a study of glioma-infiltrating T cells (TCRdb year 2016). About the full investigation: Glioma tissue, non-neoplastic brain tissue and matched peripheral blood mononuclear cells were used as sources from which TCR alpha- and beta-chain repertoires were sequenced. Three low-grade glioma patients, about eight primary glioblastoma patients and three non-glioma patients contributing non-neoplastic brain tissue were included in the paired cohort. To measure divergence between tissue and blood T-cell populations, each tissue-infiltrating repertoire was compared with the peripheral blood repertoire of the same patient.

To note about this clonotype: What antigen it recognizes has not been identified. No base qualities exist here, and no much larger clone lies one base off it.

The CDR3 covers 14 residues, taking in both the cysteine and the phenylalanine. The kept DNA is CDR3 alone, 42 bases in frame from the first base. Trimming takes 10 bases from V and 3 bases from J, and the germline ends sit 13 bases apart. As encoded in the germline V gene (reference sequence), CDR1 is LNHDA while CDR2 is SQIVND. Results and caveats for the whole study, not just this receptor: The group comparisons were based on small numbers of patients: three non-neoplastic, three low-grade glioma and roughly eight glioblastoma patients. Very few CDR3 sequences were found to be shared between tissue and blood, and this scarcity was attributed to high CDR3 diversity and limited sampling. VJ-independent divergence between tissue and blood was found to be below expectation in non-neoplastic patients but above expectation in all gliomas, particularly low-grade gliomas.

The iRepertoire nested amplicon-rescue multiplex PCR (arm-PCR) platform was used to amplify TCR alpha and beta CDR3 regions from RNA. The input for one-step reverse transcription and amplification was roughly 90-450 ng of either tissue mRNA or PBMC total RNA. Following bead purification, Illumina adapters were added by a secondary multiplex PCR, and the libraries were gel-purified between 200 and 400 bp. Internal 6-nucleotide barcodes were carried by the libraries and were used for demultiplexing. The libraries were sequenced on an Illumina MiSeq using 2x220 or 2x250 nucleotide paired-end reads. The original pipeline was this. FLASH 1.2.11 was used to merge paired reads, and BWA-MEM then aligned the reads to the GRCh37 human genome before TRA and TRB reads were extracted. An IMGT-derived reference of cassette sequences and CDR3 motifs, with pseudogenes included, was used for V and J assignment. Reads were translated in three frames, and productive CDR3s were defined as those with a C...FGXG motif and no stop codons. A clonotype was defined as a unique combination of a V-J cassette pair and a CDR3 amino acid sequence. Filtering of reads was based on Hamming distance, with the threshold set by the sequence error rate of each sample in mapped regions. TCRdb reanalyzed the raw reads on its own, using fastp at Q25 for trimming and MiXCR for clone calling, and kept in-frame beta chains. Under each unique CDR3 protein, matching rows form one entry showing the most common genes and DNA. TCRdb, not the original authors, processed these V and J calls. The sample includes under 200,000 distinct CDR3 sequences, with about 32% observed a single time. Clones ranked in the top ten supply 20% to 25% of the sample.

The TCR comes from a human donor with low-grade glioma or glioblastoma, undergoing nonglioma brain surgery, or in good health (not recorded which). The rearrangement joined TRBV19 to TRBJ2-6; TRBD2 is a possible D gene, resting on 5 matching bases. What was sequenced was glioma tissue, nonneoplastic brain tissue, or PBMCs (not recorded which). The CDR3 amino acid sequence is: CATRGSGGANVLTF. The DNA reads TGTGCCACGCGCGGGTCGGGTGGGGCCAACGTCCTGACTTTC.